The 10 T cell receptor beta chains listed next were all sequenced from one sample in a study of blood T cell repertoires in COVID-19 (dated by TCRdb to the early 2020s). The protocol used for the library was the immunoSEQ multiplex PCR assay. The immuneACCESS repertoire file appears here via TCRdb, limited to in-frame rearrangements. These files lack a portion of the clones; in checked studies, under half of the deficit traces to unresolved V genes, and the cause of the others is not known. This sample is represented by under 150,000 clones; around four fifths of them were singletons. The ten biggest clones cover about 2.3% of the sample. The specimen was PBMCs or T cells enriched from blood (not recorded which). These receptors originate from a middle-aged man with acute COVID-19.

The rearrangement joins TRBV18 to TRBJ2-2; the D gene is possibly TRBD1 (5 bases). The CDR3 has 15 amino acids. CDR1 is KGHSH, CDR2 LQKENI, per germline. Trimming cost V 2 bases and J 8 bases, with 15 bases left between them. The DNA of the CDR3 is TGTGCCAGCTCACCAGGCCAGGGAATGGAAGGGGAGCTGTTTTTT. This sequence encodes CASSPGQGMEGELFF.

The chain is built from TRBV30 and TRBJ1-2, with 10 bases lining up with TRBD1. The CDR3 is made up of 15 amino acids. In germline, CDR1 is GTSNPN, CDR2 SVGIG (reference sequence). V was clipped by 2 bases and J by 7 bases; unmatched bases: 10. CDR3 nucleotide sequence: TGTGCCTGGAGTTATCGGGACAGGGGTTTAGGTGGCTACACCTTC. It is translated as CAWSYRDRGLGGYTF.

CDR3 coding DNA: TGTGCCAGCAGCCAGTCTAATGGTGAGCAGTTCTTC. Residues: CASSQSNGEQFF. The rearrangement links TRBV3-1 (or the pseudogene TRBV3-2) to TRBJ2-1, with no clear D. Looked up from germline, CDR1 is LGHDT and CDR2 is YNNKEL (reference sequence). V shed 3 bases and J shed 9 bases, with 9 bases lying between them. The CDR3 is 12 residues long.

The V gene is TRBV13, the J gene TRBJ1-2; 7 positions agree with TRBD1. CDR1 is PRHDT, CDR2 FYEKMQ, per germline (reference sequence). Trimming at V came to 7 bases and at J to 8 bases, leaving 10 bases not matched to a gene. The CDR3 consists of 13 residues. The CDR3 spells CASTFGTEGGYTF. CDR3 DNA sequence: TGTGCCAGCACCTTTGGGACAGAGGGAGGCTACACCTTC.

V usage is TRBV28 and J usage is TRBJ2-7; D is ambiguous. The germline gives CDR1 MDHEN, CDR2 SYDVKM. Trimming shortened V by 0 bases and J by 6 bases, and 6 bases separated the two germline ends. The CDR3 sequence is 12 residues long. The CDR3 nucleotides are TGTGCCAGCAGTTTATGGGAGCGCGAGCAGTACTTC. Its protein product is CASSLWEREQYF.

The rearrangement links TRBV12-3 or TRBV12-4 to TRBJ2-2; maybe TRBD2 (6 bases). The CDR3 covers 10 residues. CDR3 DNA: TGTGCAACCCGGGGGGGGGAGCTGTTTTTT. It is translated as CATRGGELFF.

The chain is built from TRBV3-1 (or the pseudogene TRBV3-2) and TRBJ2-3, with 11 bases identical to TRBD2. The V gene's germline CDR1 is LGHDT and CDR2 YNNKEL (reference sequence). Unmatched junction bases numbered 6, after V lost 4 bases and J lost 3 bases. The length of the CDR3 is 16 residues. The DNA for the CDR3 is TGTGCCAGCAGCCTTGTACTAGCGGGAGCTACAGATACGCAGTATTTT. Protein sequence: CASSLVLAGATDTQYF.

This clone was observed at least ten times. This rearrangement joins TRBV5-1 to TRBJ2-7; possible D gene TRBD2, 6 bases. The germline CDR1 and CDR2 sequences are SGHRS and YFSETQ. The CDR3 has 14 residues. V dropped 4 bases and J dropped 1 base, with 12 bases sitting between them. CDR3 sequence reads: CASSPGTPSYEQYF. The CDR3 DNA sequence: TGCGCCAGCAGCCCCGGGACTCCTTCCTACGAGCAGTACTTC.

This clone was seen more than once but under ten times. Here the CDR3 reads CATSDPTSPRNEQFF. CDR3 bases: TGTGCCACCAGTGATCCGACTAGCCCTAGGAATGAGCAGTTCTTC. The chain has TRBV24-1 and TRBJ2-1, with 7 bases lining up with TRBD2. The V and J ends lost 3 bases and 7 bases, in that order; junction bases with no gene match: 8. CDR1 is KGHDR and CDR2 is SFDVKD in the germline V gene. The CDR3 is made up of 15 amino acids.

The chain carries TRBV25-1 and TRBJ2-7; possibly TRBD2 for D (6 bases). This CDR3 comprises 16 residues. Germline V gene lookup returns CDR1 MGHDK and CDR2 SYGVNS. The germline V and J ends were trimmed by 2 bases and 3 bases, with 17 bases remaining between them. The CDR3 loop is CASSEGGAEDFYEQYF. As DNA, the CDR3 is TGTGCCAGCAGTGAAGGAGGGGCAGAAGATTTCTACGAGCAGTACTTC.